The 7 T cell receptor beta chains given below trace back to one sample, sequenced in a study of blood T cell repertoires in COVID-19. Generated by immunoSEQ multiplex PCR, the TCRdb table keeps only in-frame clones and is missing some. The table shows tens of thousands of clones, with more than 85% occurring only once. The sequenced material came from peripheral blood. All receptors come from a human donor with active COVID-19. The donor label of this sample is uncertain.

The chain is built from TRBV28 and TRBJ1-5; D is unclear. Germline CDR1 and CDR2: MDHEN and SYDVKM. This CDR3 is built from 16 residues. V dropped 3 bases and J dropped 8 bases, with 20 bases sitting between them. The CDR3 nucleotides are TGTGCCAGCAGTTTTTTAGAGGATATGGTCCGTGAGCCCCAGCATTTT. This gives the protein CASSFLEDMVREPQHF.

The chain carries TRBV19 and TRBJ2-1; 7 bases map to TRBD1. V gave up 6 bases and J gave up 6 bases; unmatched junction bases: 14. There are 16 residues in the CDR3. From germline, CDR1 is LNHDA and CDR2 SQIVND (reference sequence). CDR3 sequence (DNA): TGTGCCAGTAGCTCCGGGTTAGGACAGGTATCCAATGAGCAGTTCTTC. It codes for CASSSGLGQVSNEQFF.

J is TRBJ2-5 and V is TRBV5-6; TRBD1 aligns across 8 bases. V shed 4 bases, J shed 2 bases, and the junction held 13 bases outside the gene matches. Germline values: CDR1 SGHDT, CDR2 YYEEEE. This CDR3 has 17 amino acids. This CDR3 reads CASSPRQGRTAQETQYF. CDR3 sequence (DNA): TGTGCCAGCAGCCCTAGACAGGGGCGGACGGCGCAAGAGACCCAGTACTTC.

V and J are TRBV10-3 and TRBJ2-7; D perhaps matches TRBD1 (6 bases). The CDR3 sequence is 13 residues long. From germline, CDR1 is ENHRY and CDR2 SYGVKD. Trimming took off 3 bases at V and 2 bases at J, with 8 bases between the two ends. CDR3: CAISERDTYEQYF. DNA for the CDR3: TGTGCCATCAGTGAAAGGGACACCTACGAGCAGTACTTC.

This clone was found a few times. J is TRBJ2-3 and V is TRBV3-1 (or the pseudogene TRBV3-2); maybe TRBD2 (5 bases). From germline, CDR1 is LGHDT and CDR2 YNNKEL (reference sequence). V shed 0 bases and J shed 5 bases, with 9 bases lying between them. The CDR3 spans 14 residues. The CDR3 is CASSQDTGGDTQYF. DNA of the CDR3: TGTGCCAGCAGCCAAGATACCGGAGGAGATACGCAGTATTTT.

This rearrangement joins TRBV19 to TRBJ2-1; TRBD1 matches at 10 bases. Germline V gene sequence: CDR1 LNHDA, CDR2 SQIVND (reference sequence). V trimming: 7 bases; J trimming: 4 bases; junction bases outside the gene matches: 4. The CDR3 has 14 amino acids. CDR3 in DNA: TGTGCCAGTATGGGACAGGGGTTTTACAATGAGCAGTTCTTC. This translates into CASMGQGFYNEQFF.

This clone was recorded only once. DNA for the CDR3: TGTGCCAGCAGCCTAAGCTCCCTTAGTGGCTACACCTTC. Translation gives CASSLSSLSGYTF. The chain has TRBV12-3 or TRBV12-4 and TRBJ1-2; D remains ambiguous. V was shortened by 6 bases and J by 7 bases, with 15 bases between the two germline ends. This CDR3 is built from 13 residues.